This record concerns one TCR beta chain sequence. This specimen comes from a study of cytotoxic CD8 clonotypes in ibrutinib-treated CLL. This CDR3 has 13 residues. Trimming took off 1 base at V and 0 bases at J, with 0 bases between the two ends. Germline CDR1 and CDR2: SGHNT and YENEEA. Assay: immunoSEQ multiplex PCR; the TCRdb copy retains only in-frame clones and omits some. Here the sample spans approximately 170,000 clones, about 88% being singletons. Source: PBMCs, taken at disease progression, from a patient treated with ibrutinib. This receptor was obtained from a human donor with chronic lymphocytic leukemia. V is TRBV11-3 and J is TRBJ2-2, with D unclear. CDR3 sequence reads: CASSLANTGELFF. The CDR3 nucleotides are TGTGCCAGCAGCTTAGCGAACACCGGGGAGCTGTTTTTT.